This T cell receptor (beta chain) was observed in a study of regulatory T cells in long-lasting Graves disease. Study information: Positive TSH receptor antibodies alongside over 5 years of antithyroid drugs were what marked Graves' disease as persistent. Whole-study findings and limits: A reduction in accuracy may have resulted from the small sample size.

Building of the TCR beta libraries involved iRepertoire HTBI primers and Arm-PCR of CDR3 regions. One entry per CDR3 protein, called by TCRdb with MiXCR from the multiplex PCR reads. The table lists roughly 500,000 distinct CDR3 sequences, 20% to 25% of them singletons, with roughly 7% in the top ten. Specified time point: persistent/refractory GD, antithyroid drugs over 5 years with positive TRAb. With RNA extracted from PBMCs as input, the TCR library was made. Enrollment of patients was through an endocrinology department in Xi'an, China. The CDR3 has 14 residues. V shed 4 bases, J shed 7 bases, and the junction held 9 bases outside the gene matches. Germline V gives CDR1 SGHAT, CDR2 FQDESV (reference sequence). This clonotype was seen a few times. Its antigen is undetermined.

This sequence originates from a female donor with Graves disease. The sample consisted of peripheral blood mononuclear cells (PBMCs), taken when the disease was refractory, from a patient treated with antithyroid drugs. The chain uses TRBV11-1 and TRBJ2-7, with TRBD2 matching 8 bases. CDR3 coding DNA: TGTGCCAGCAGCTGGGGACTAGGAGGCCCGGAGCAGTACTTC. Translating gives CASSWGLGGPEQYF.